This T cell receptor (beta chain) was captured by sequencing in a study of shared clonotypes between healthy human individuals. J was trimmed by 4 bases and V by 5 bases; bases with no gene match: 7. Germline V gene sequence: CDR1 SGHTA, CDR2 FQGNSA. The CDR3 has 15 amino acids. This clone was observed a single time. Profiled with immunoSEQ multiplex PCR; TCRdb holds only in-frame clones, not every one. This table holds 850,000 to 1,200,000 clones, about 77% found once. Sequencing was done on a sample of memory CD4+ T cells sorted from blood. Subset reported: CD45RA-negative fraction. The V and J genes are TRBV7-2 and TRBJ2-5; 10 bases align to TRBD1. The sequence was collected from a man between 18 and 35 years old in good health. The CDR3 loop is CASSIRGDRGETQYF. CDR3 nucleotides: TGTGCCAGCAGCATTAGGGGGGACAGGGGAGAGACCCAGTACTTC.